A single sample is the source of the 18 T cell receptor beta chains below, sequenced in a study of T cell responses to AZD1222 COVID-19 vaccine. Assay: immunoSEQ multiplex PCR; the TCRdb copy retains only in-frame clones and omits some. The sample contains around 130,000 clones, roughly 92% of which appear only once. The input for sequencing was peripheral blood, taken 28 days after the second AZD1222 dose. Receptors originate from an adult who received the AZD1222 COVID-19 vaccine.

This chain connects TRBV28 to TRBJ2-7; 7 nucleotides agree with TRBD2. CDR3 length equals 14 residues. The germline gives CDR1 MDHEN, CDR2 SYDVKM. The ends lost 2 bases at V and 1 base at J; junction bases unmatched: 2. The CDR3 sequence is CASSLLADSYEQYF. The CDR3 DNA sequence: TGTGCCAGCAGTTTACTAGCGGATTCCTACGAGCAGTACTTC.

CDR3 in amino acids: CASSRYGAGELFF. CDR3 sequence (DNA): TGTGCCAGCAGCCGGTACGGGGCCGGGGAGCTGTTTTTT. The rearrangement joins TRBV7-6 to TRBJ2-2; maybe TRBD2 (5 bases). This CDR3 spans 13 amino acids. Germline V gene sequence: CDR1 SGHVS, CDR2 FNYEAQ. V lost 5 bases to trimming and J lost 6 bases, with 10 bases between them. Combining the CDR3 with reference TRBV7-6 and TRBJ2-2 gives the whole variable domain GAGVSQSPRYKVTKRGQDVALRCDPISGHVSLYWYRQALGQGPEFLTYFNYEAQQDKSGLPNDRFSAERPEGSISTLTIQRTEQRDSAMYRCASSRYGAGELFFGEGSRLTVL.

The gene calls are TRBV5-1 and TRBJ1-2; the D gene is possibly TRBD1 (6 bases). Per the germline V gene, CDR1 is SGHRS and CDR2 is YFSETQ. V was shortened by 1 base and J by 8 bases, with 15 bases between the two germline ends. The CDR3 spans 14 residues. As DNA, the CDR3 is TGCGCCAGCAGCTTGAGGACAGAGGGGAGAGGCTACACCTTC. This sequence encodes CASSLRTEGRGYTF.

This rearrangement joins TRBV6-2 or TRBV6-3 to TRBJ2-1, with unresolved D. The length of the CDR3 is 14 residues. Trimming stripped 5 bases from V and 3 bases from J, with 11 bases between. Germline CDR1 is MNHEY and CDR2 is SVGEGT. The CDR3 protein is CASSPTSRYNEQFF. The CDR3 DNA follows: TGTGCCAGCAGTCCCACCTCGCGCTACAATGAGCAGTTCTTC.

V usage is TRBV9 and J usage is TRBJ1-5; D unresolved. This CDR3 is built from 14 residues. Germline V gives CDR1 SGDLS, CDR2 YYNGEE. Trimming pared 4 bases from V and 5 bases from J, leaving 13 bases between. The CDR3: CASSPGGGYQPQHF. The CDR3 region has the DNA TGTGCCAGCAGCCCAGGCGGAGGGTATCAGCCCCAGCATTTT.

V is TRBV5-4 and J is TRBJ1-1, with D unresolved. Trimming removed 4 bases at V and 2 bases at J, with 6 bases between. The germline CDR1 and CDR2 sequences are SGHNT and YYREEE (reference sequence). This CDR3 region has 12 residues. DNA for the CDR3: TGTGCCAGCAGCCTACTCAACACTGAAGCTTTCTTT. This translates into CASSLLNTEAFF.

The chain carries TRBV19 and TRBJ2-7; D unclear. The CDR3 has 15 amino acids. V lost 5 bases to trimming and J lost 0 bases, with 14 bases between them. Germline CDR1 reads LNHDA; CDR2 reads SQIVND (reference sequence). In DNA form, the CDR3 reads TGTGCCAGTAGTCCCGCAGCCGTGTTCTCCTACGAGCAGTACTTC. It specifies CASSPAAVFSYEQYF. The entire variable domain, with the rest obtained from reference TRBV19 and TRBJ2-7, is as follows: DGGITQSPKYLFRKEGQNVTLSCEQNLNHDAMYWYRQDPGQGLRLIYYSQIVNDFQKGDIAEGYSVSREKKESFPLTVTSAQKNPTAFYLCASSPAAVFSYEQYFGPGTRLTVT.

The chain is built from TRBV10-3 and TRBJ1-2, with a possible D match to TRBD1 (5 bases). This CDR3 contains 14 residues. The germline V gene has CDR1 ENHRY and CDR2 SYGVKD. V lost 8 bases and J lost 0, with 13 bases in between. CDR3 sequence: CAISGGDSNYGYTF. DNA of the CDR3: TGTGCCATCTCGGGGGGAGACTCTAACTATGGCTACACCTTC.

The chain couples TRBV11-2 to TRBJ1-1; 8 nucleotides agree with TRBD1. The CDR3 contains 14 residues. V shed 5 bases, J shed 1 base, and the junction held 3 bases outside the gene matches. CDR1 SGHAT and CDR2 FQNNGV come from the germline V gene. The CDR3 DNA reads as TGTGCCAGCAGCACGACAGGGGAGAACACTGAAGCTTTCTTT. It encodes CASSTTGENTEAFF.

The chain is built from TRBV7-3 and TRBJ1-6; TRBD1 agrees at 7 bases. CDR1 is SGHTA, CDR2 FQGTGA, per germline. The trim removed 5 bases at V and 8 bases at J, leaving 9 bases unmatched. CDR3 length: 15 residues. CDR3 in DNA: TGTGCCAGCAGCAGTAACAGGGGTAGAGATTCACCCCTCCACTTT. Amino acids: CASSSNRGRDSPLHF.

This chain uses TRBV4-2 with TRBJ2-3; 13 nucleotides align to TRBD2. Germline lookup yields CDR1 LGHNA and CDR2 YNFKEQ. V was pared by 4 bases and J by 1 base, with 8 bases of the junction left unmatched. The CDR3 extends over 18 amino acids. In DNA, the CDR3 is TGTGCCAGCAGCCTGGGGACTAGCGGGGTACGGGGCACAGATACGCAGTATTTT. This sequence encodes CASSLGTSGVRGTDTQYF.

Details on this clone: Other DNA sequences from this sample encode an identical CDR3 as well. The V gene is TRBV27, the J gene TRBJ1-1; D unresolved. CDR1 and CDR2 (germline): MNHEY, SMNVEV (reference sequence). Trimming removed 2 bases from V and 2 bases from J, with 6 bases in between. The CDR3 covers 13 residues. In nucleotides, the CDR3 is TGTGCCAGCAGTTTAGGGAAAAACACTGAAGCTTTCTTT. It yields the protein CASSLGKNTEAFF.

This clone was recorded once. The genes are TRBV6-2 or TRBV6-3 and TRBJ1-1; D not resolved. There are 15 residues in the CDR3. The germline CDR1 and CDR2 sequences are MNHEY and SVGEGT. V was trimmed by 2 bases and J by 0 bases, leaving 10 bases between them. CDR3 region: CASSYGETVNTEAFF. Written as DNA, the CDR3 is TGTGCCAGCAGTTACGGAGAGACGGTGAACACTGAAGCTTTCTTT.

This clone has only a few counts. The V gene is TRBV2, the J gene TRBJ2-1; D is unresolved. Germline V gene lookup returns CDR1 SNHLY and CDR2 FYNNEI. The CDR3 length is 11 residues. Trimming left V 8 bases short and J 9 bases short, with 11 bases between. CDR3 sequence: CASSSVVEQFF. DNA of the CDR3: TGTGCCAGCTCCTCAGTGGTTGAGCAGTTCTTC.

This chain uses TRBV5-1 with TRBJ1-3; D is unresolved. Germline V gene sequence: CDR1 SGHRS, CDR2 YFSETQ. This CDR3 contains 15 residues. V dropped 2 bases and J dropped 0 bases, with 9 bases sitting between them. The CDR3 here is CASSFQGISGNTIYF. CDR3 DNA sequence: TGCGCCAGCAGCTTTCAAGGGATCTCTGGAAACACCATATATTTT.

The chain employs TRBV27 and TRBJ2-7; 8 bases are a match to TRBD1. The germline V gene has CDR1 MNHEY and CDR2 SMNVEV (reference sequence). The CDR3 contains 16 residues. The trim removed 4 bases at V and 2 bases at J, leaving 10 bases unmatched. The CDR3 spells CASSSLGTGRTYEQYF. CDR3 DNA: TGTGCCAGCAGTTCCCTGGGGACAGGACGAACCTACGAGCAGTACTTC.

This chain uses TRBV6-1 with TRBJ2-3; 7 bases match TRBD1. The CDR3 is 14 amino acids. Germline V gene data show CDR1 as MNHNS and CDR2 as SASEGT. J gave up 0 bases and V 3 bases, and 0 bases lay outside the gene matches. This CDR3 reads CASSEDRSTDTQYF. The CDR3, as DNA: TGTGCCAGCAGTGAGGACAGGAGCACAGATACGCAGTATTTT.

This chain uses TRBV12-3 or TRBV12-4 with TRBJ1-5; D perhaps matches TRBD1 (5 bases). CDR3 length equals 13 residues. The germline V and J ends were trimmed by 6 bases and 2 bases, with 8 bases remaining between them. CDR3 in amino acids: CASRQGGNQPQHF. The CDR3 DNA reads as TGTGCCAGCAGGCAGGGTGGCAATCAGCCCCAGCATTTT.